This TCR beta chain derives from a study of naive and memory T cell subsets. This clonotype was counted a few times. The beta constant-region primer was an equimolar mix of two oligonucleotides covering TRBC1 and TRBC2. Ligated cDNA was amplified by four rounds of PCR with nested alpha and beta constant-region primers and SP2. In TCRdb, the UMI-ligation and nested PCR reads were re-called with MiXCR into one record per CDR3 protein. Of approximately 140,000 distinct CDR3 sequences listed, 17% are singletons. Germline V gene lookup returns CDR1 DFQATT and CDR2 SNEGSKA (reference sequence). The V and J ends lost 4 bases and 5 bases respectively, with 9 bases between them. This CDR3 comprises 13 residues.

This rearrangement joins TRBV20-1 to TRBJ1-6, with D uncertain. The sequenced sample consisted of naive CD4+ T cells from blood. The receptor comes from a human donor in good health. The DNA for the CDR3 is TGCAGTGCTAAAGGTTCCAATAATTCACCCCTCCACTTT. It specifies CSAKGSNNSPLHF.